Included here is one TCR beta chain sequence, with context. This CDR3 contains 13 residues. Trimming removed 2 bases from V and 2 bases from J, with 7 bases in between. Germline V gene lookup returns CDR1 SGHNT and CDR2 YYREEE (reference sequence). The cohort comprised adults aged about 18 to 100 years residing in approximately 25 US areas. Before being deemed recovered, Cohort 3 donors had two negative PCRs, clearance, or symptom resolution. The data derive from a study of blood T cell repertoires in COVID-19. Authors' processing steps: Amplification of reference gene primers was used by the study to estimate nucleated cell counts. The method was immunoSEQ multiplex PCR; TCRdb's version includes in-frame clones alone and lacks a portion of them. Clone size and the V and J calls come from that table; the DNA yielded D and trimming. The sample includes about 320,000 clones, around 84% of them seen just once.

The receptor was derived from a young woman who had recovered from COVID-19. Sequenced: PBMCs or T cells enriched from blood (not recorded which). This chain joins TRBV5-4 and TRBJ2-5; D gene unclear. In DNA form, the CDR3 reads TGTGCCAGCAGCTTCGGTCCGCAAGAGACCCAGTACTTC. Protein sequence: CASSFGPQETQYF.